Below, one T cell receptor (beta chain) is given with its context. Its target is not known. The entry originates in a study of metastatic and nonmetastatic thyroid tumors. At the level of the study: The comparison covered peripheral blood and tumor or nodule tissue in malignant and benign thyroid patients. Findings and limits, study-wide: Malignant thyroid tumors reportedly exceeded benign nodules significantly in TCR beta diversity, with the difference appearing in blood and tumor.

This CDR3 is built from 15 residues. Per the germline V gene, CDR1 is MNHEY and CDR2 is SVGEGT. V was pared by 0 bases and J by 6 bases, with 12 bases between. Every patient was untreated before thyroid surgery. Authors' data handling: A distant-metastasis classifier for papillary thyroid cancer was built using CDR3 differences across clinicopathological groups. MiXCR was used by TCRdb to re-call the PCR reads. TCRdb's processing, not the authors' own work, is the source of the V and J calls. Of tens of thousands of clones in the sample, roughly 18% are singletons; the top ten hold about a sixth. The rearrangement joins TRBV6-2 or TRBV6-3 to TRBJ2-1; the D is unclear. The sample was blood. The origin of this receptor is a female donor with papillary thyroid cancer or a benign thyroid nodule (not recorded which). Some clones in this sample may be carry-over from other donors' samples. The chain's CDR3 is CASSYSSSPGNEQFF. The CDR3 nucleotides are TGTGCCAGCAGTTACTCGAGTTCCCCAGGCAATGAGCAGTTCTTC.